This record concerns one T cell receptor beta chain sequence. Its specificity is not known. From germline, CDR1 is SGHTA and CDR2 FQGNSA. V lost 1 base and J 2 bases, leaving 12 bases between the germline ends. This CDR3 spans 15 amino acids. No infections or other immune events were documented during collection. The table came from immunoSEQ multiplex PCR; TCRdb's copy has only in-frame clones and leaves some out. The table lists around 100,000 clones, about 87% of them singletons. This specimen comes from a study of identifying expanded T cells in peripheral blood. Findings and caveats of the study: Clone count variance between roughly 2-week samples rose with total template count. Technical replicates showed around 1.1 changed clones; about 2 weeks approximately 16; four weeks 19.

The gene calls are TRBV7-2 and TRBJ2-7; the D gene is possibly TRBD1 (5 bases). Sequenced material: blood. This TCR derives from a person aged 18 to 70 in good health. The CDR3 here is CASSLDWTRAYEQYF. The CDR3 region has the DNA TGTGCCAGCAGCTTAGACTGGACACGAGCCTACGAGCAGTACTTC.